This T cell receptor beta chain was sequenced during a study of identifying expanded T cells in peripheral blood. Study-wide points: Clone count variance between roughly 2-week samples rose with total template count.

Clones were sequenced by immunoSEQ multiplex PCR, and TCRdb holds only the in-frame ones, with some missing. Here the sample spans about 85,000 clones, more than 75% being singletons. Deletions cut 5 bases from V and 12 bases from J, with 14 bases between. This CDR3 spans 12 amino acids. Germline values: CDR1 PRHDT, CDR2 FYEKMQ (reference sequence). A remark on this clone: What it binds is not known.

The source is a person aged 18 to 75 in good health. V and J are TRBV13 and TRBJ2-1; TRBD2 might be the D (5 bases). The sequenced material came from blood. The CDR3 sequence is CASSTGLAGQFF. Written as DNA, the CDR3 is TGTGCCAGCAGCACTGGGCTGGCGGGGCAGTTCTTC.